These 8 T cell receptor beta chains share one sample of origin, sequenced in a study of molecular identifiers for immune sequencing clone quantification. TCRdb ran MiXCR on the PCR reads and lists one entry per CDR3 protein. Among around 470,000 distinct CDR3 sequences listed, 20% to 25% were seen once. Material for sequencing was naive CD8+ T cells from blood, with Jurkat cell RNA spiked in. Subset given: FACS-sorted CD8+CD4-CCR7+CD45RA+ naive T cells. Receptor source: a human donor in good health. Some libraries in this study had Jurkat cell RNA spiked in.

The genes are TRBV10-2 and TRBJ2-5, with 8 bases that match TRBD2. The CDR3 contains 14 residues. Germline V gene data show CDR1 as WSHSY and CDR2 as SAAADI. V was clipped by 6 bases and J by 5 bases; unmatched bases: 8. CDR3 sequence: CASSPTSGGETQYF. CDR3 in DNA: TGCGCCAGCAGCCCTACCAGCGGGGGTGAGACCCAGTACTTC.

V usage is TRBV3-1 and J usage is TRBJ1-1; possible D gene TRBD1, 5 bases. This CDR3 is built from 15 residues. V was shortened by 5 bases and J by 8 bases, with 21 bases between the two germline ends. Germline assignment: CDR1 LGHDT and CDR2 YNNKEL (reference sequence). CDR3 amino acids: CASSTRTFLAGEAFF. The CDR3 bases are TGTGCCAGCAGCACCCGGACATTCCTGGCGGGGGAAGCTTTCTTT.

The table lists this clonotype with many counts. The rearrangement uses TRBV6-5 and TRBJ2-7; TRBD2 matches 13 bases. Germline CDR1 is MNHEY and CDR2 is SVGAGI. J lost 7 bases, V lost 0 bases, and 9 bases had no gene match. This CDR3 region has 17 residues. CDR3 DNA: TGTGCCAGCAGTTACTCAACCGGACTAGCGGGAGTTGGGGAGCAGTACTTC. Amino acid sequence: CASSYSTGLAGVGEQYF.

There are a few counts of this clonotype. V and J are TRBV24-1 and TRBJ2-3, with D unresolved. Trimming left V 5 bases short and J 0 bases short, with 5 bases between. CDR3 size: 13 residues. Germline CDR1 is KGHDR and CDR2 is SFDVKD. CDR3 nucleotide sequence: TGTGCCACCAGTGGCGCTAGCACAGATACGCAGTATTTT. Protein: CATSGASTDTQYF.

This clonotype appeared a few times. The CDR3: CASSYRQTNQPQHF. In DNA, the CDR3 is TGTGCCAGCAGTTATAGACAGACCAATCAGCCCCAGCATTTT. The V gene is TRBV12-3 or TRBV12-4, the J gene TRBJ1-5; possible D gene TRBD1, 5 bases. CDR3 length: 14 amino acids. Trimming took 4 bases from V and 3 from J, leaving 10 bases between them.

A word on this clonotype: This may stem from a read error, because a much larger clone lies one nucleotide away. This chain uses TRBV27 with TRBJ2-3; 9 bases align to TRBD1. Losses at the gene ends were 4 bases for V and 2 bases for J; bases not matched to a gene: 7. The CDR3 totals 16 residues. Per germline, CDR1 MNHEY and CDR2 SMNVEV (reference sequence). Here the CDR3 DNA reads TGTGCCAGCAGTTCACAGGGGGCCTCCCTCACAGATACGCAGTATTTT. This translates into CASSSQGASLTDTQYF.

This clonotype was found a few times. The chain employs TRBV19 and TRBJ2-7, with 11 bases matching TRBD1. V shed 3 bases, J shed 2 bases, and the junction held 3 bases outside the gene matches. Germline V lookup: CDR1 LNHDA, CDR2 SQIVND (reference sequence). The CDR3 runs to 15 residues. CDR3 bases: TGTGCCAGTAGTATGGGGACAGGGGGACCCTACGAGCAGTACTTC. The encoded protein is CASSMGTGGPYEQYF.

On this clonotype itself: This could be a read error, since a much larger clone is one nucleotide away. CDR3 region: CAISDVSGRMPEQYF. DNA of the CDR3: TGTGCCATCAGTGATGTAAGCGGGAGAATGCCCGAGCAGTACTTC. This sequence joins TRBV10-3 and TRBJ2-7; 8 bases agree with TRBD2. This CDR3 has 15 residues. J lost 6 bases, V lost 3 bases, and 10 bases had no gene match. The germline V gene has CDR1 ENHRY and CDR2 SYGVKD.